A single TCR beta chain is shown here with its context. The entry originates in a study of blood T cell repertoires in COVID-19. Looking at the study overall: The origin of the acute and convalescent COVID-19 samples was the United States, Italy and Spain.

TCRdb's copy holds only in-frame clones and misses some; the assay was immunoSEQ multiplex PCR. This sample yields roughly 250,000 clones, of which approximately 85% are seen a single time; roughly 12% belongs to the top ten. Deletions cut 4 bases from V and 0 bases from J, with 9 bases between. Germline V lookup: CDR1 DFQATT, CDR2 SNEGSKA (reference sequence). There are 13 residues in the CDR3. The specimen sequenced was peripheral blood. The chain has TRBV20-1 and TRBJ1-2; no definite D call. This clonotype originated in an older woman with active or convalescent COVID-19. The CDR3 DNA reads as TGCAGTGCTACTGACGGTTCTAACTATGGCTACACCTTC. Its protein is CSATDGSNYGYTF.